The sequence of this TCR beta chain was determined in a study of blood T cell repertoires in COVID-19. Across the study: Some COVID-19 samples were acute and others convalescent; all came from the United States, Italy and Spain.

This clone occurred once. The data were produced by immunoSEQ multiplex PCR, yet TCRdb's version contains in-frame clones alone and is incomplete. This table has 380,000 or so clones, around 90% appearing once. Trimming removed 8 bases from V and 3 bases from J, with 10 bases in between. The CDR3 runs 12 residues. Sequenced material: peripheral blood. The source is a man in his forties with acute or convalescent COVID-19. The chain carries TRBV12-3 or TRBV12-4 and TRBJ1-2, with no clear D. The CDR3 DNA reads TGTGCCAGCTCAGTATCCGACTATGGCTACACCTTC. It encodes CASSVSDYGYTF.